This T cell receptor beta chain originates from a study of T-cell memory formation after mild COVID-19. Study overall: TCR clusters were largely donor specific. Overall study findings and caveats: Researchers found some responding clones in pre-infection memory, a sign that cross-reactive memory joined. Contracting clones localized mainly to CM and EM when CD4+ and mainly to EMRA when CD8+.

From the 5' RACE reads, TCRdb called clonotypes with MiXCR, one entry per CDR3 protein. This sample has about 200,000 distinct CDR3 sequences, with 9.5% to 10% found just once. This CDR3 contains 15 residues. Trimming removed 3 bases from V and 0 bases from J, with 9 bases in between. Germline V gene lookup returns CDR1 SGDLS and CDR2 YYNGEE. This clonotype was picked up a small number of times. The target antigen is unknown. The sample taken for sequencing was PBMCs or a T cell subset sorted from them (not recorded which). This clonotype was sampled from a man aged 18-30 years who had mild COVID-19 (a few samples of this study predate the infection). Cell type and time point are not known. The genes are TRBV9 and TRBJ1-4, with D uncertain. This chain's CDR3 is CASSATAATNEKLFF. CDR3 in DNA: TGTGCCAGCAGCGCGACGGCTGCAACTAATGAAAAACTGTTTTTT. Variable domain in full (rest from reference TRBV9 and TRBJ1-4): DSGVTQTPKHLITATGQRVTLRCSPRSGDLSVYWYQQSLDQGLQFLIQYYNGEERAKGNILERFSAQQFPDLHSELNLSSLELGDSALYFCASSATAATNEKLFFGSGTQLSVL.